These T cell receptor beta chains were read from a single sample in a study of OX40 agonist ivuxolimab in advanced cancers. This table comes from immunoSEQ multiplex PCR, and its TCRdb copy is limited to in-frame clones, with some not included. Of more than 60,000 clones listed, about 86% are singletons. Here the sequenced sample was CD4+ or CD8+ T cells sorted from blood, taken in a trial of the OX40 agonist ivuxolimab. Source of these receptors: an adult with an advanced solid tumor such as melanoma, head and neck, liver or kidney cancer. Both conserved end residues are part of each CDR3. D genes are given only for firm matches. Rows may omit the clone size; those that give it use once, few, many or a size class.

j_call	v_call	clone_size	d_call	cdr3_nt	cdr3_aa
TRBJ1-4	TRBV2	NA	NA	TGTGCCAGCAGTCGAGGGCCGGCAGCCGCAACTAATGAAAAACTGTTTTTT	CASSRGPAAATNEKLFF
TRBJ2-5	TRBV10-3	NA	NA	TGTGCCATCAGTGAGGAACGGGAGACCCAGTACTTC	CAISEERETQYF
TRBJ2-2	TRBV5-1	NA	NA	TGCGCCAGCAGCTTGGACGGGGAGGCCACCGGGGAGCTGTTTTTT	CASSLDGEATGELFF
TRBJ1-1	TRBV10-3	NA	NA	TGTGCCATCAGAGGAGCACTGACAGGTACTGAAGCTTTCTTT	CAIRGALTGTEAFF
TRBJ1-6	TRBV7-6	NA	TRBD1	TGTGCCAGCAGTCGGGACAGGAGCAATTCACCCCTCCACTTT	CASSRDRSNSPLHF
TRBJ1-2	TRBV9	NA	NA	TGTGCCAGCAGCGCCTTGTCGGGGGGCTATGGCTACACCTTC	CASSALSGGYGYTF
TRBJ2-5	TRBV7-6	NA	TRBD1	TGTGCCAGCAGCCTAAGGACAGGGGGGAGGGAGACCCAGTACTTC	CASSLRTGGRETQYF
TRBJ1-5	TRBV6-5	NA	NA	TGTGCCAGCAGTGATCAAGGGCTTCGGCCCCAGCATTTT	CASSDQGLRPQHF
TRBJ1-5	TRBV16	NA	NA	TGTGCCAGCAGCCAGTCGCGGGACGGCCGGCATTTC	CASSQSRDGRHF
TRBJ2-4	TRBV19	NA	NA	TGTGCCAGTAGTCCCCCGGGGTCTAGGGCCAAAAACATTCAGTACTTC	CASSPPGSRAKNIQYF
TRBJ1-1	TRBV18	NA	TRBD1	TGTGCCAGCTCACCAGTCCTTTCGGGACAGGGGCGTGCTGAAGCTTTCTTT	CASSPVLSGQGRAEAFF
TRBJ1-5	TRBV11-2	NA	NA	TGTGCCAGCAGCTTATACGGCCGCAATCAGCCCCAGCATTTT	CASSLYGRNQPQHF
TRBJ2-7	TRBV5-1	NA	TRBD2	TGCGCCAGCAGCTTGGGGGGAGGGTTAGGCTACGAGCAGTACTTC	CASSLGGGLGYEQYF
TRBJ2-1	TRBV5-1	NA	TRBD2	TGCGCCAGCAGCACGTCCGGGACTAGCAATGAGCAGTTCTTC	CASSTSGTSNEQFF
TRBJ2-7	TRBV4-3	once	TRBD1	TGCGCCAGCAGCCAAGGGGACAGGGGGCAGGCTCAGAGCTCCTACGAGCAGTACTTC	CASSQGDRGQAQSSYEQYF
TRBJ1-5	TRBV6-1	NA	TRBD1	TGTGCCAGCAGTGAGCGGTTGGGACAGGGAATCAATCAGCCCCAGCATTTT	CASSERLGQGINQPQHF
TRBJ1-2	TRBV5-1	NA	NA	TGCGCCAGCAGCTTGGGGGCCGGACAGACCTATGGCTACACCTTC	CASSLGAGQTYGYTF
TRBJ1-1	TRBV6-1	NA	NA	TGTGCCAGCACCACAGGCCACCTAAACACTGAAGCTTTCTTT	CASTTGHLNTEAFF
TRBJ2-2	TRBV7-6	NA	NA	TGTGCCAGCAGCTTGGGACCTTCGAACACCGGGGAGCTGTTTTTT	CASSLGPSNTGELFF
TRBJ1-1	TRBV7-3	NA	NA	TGTGCCAGCAGCTCCCAATCCCGCACTGAAGCTTTCTTT	CASSSQSRTEAFF
TRBJ2-7	TRBV27	NA	TRBD1	TGTGCCAGCAGTTTCGGGACAGCCTACGAGCAGTACTTC	CASSFGTAYEQYF
TRBJ2-6	TRBV5-1	NA	NA	TGCGCCAGCAGCTCCCTTCAAGGACAGAGAAGAATTTCTGGGGCCAACGTCCTGACTTTC	CASSSLQGQRRISGANVLTF
TRBJ2-1	TRBV15	NA	NA	TGTGCCACCAGCAGAGACCTTAGTAGCTCCTACAATGAGCAGTTCTTC	CATSRDLSSSYNEQFF
TRBJ1-6	TRBV19	few	TRBD1	TGTGCCAGTAACCCGACAGGGACGAATAATTCACCCCTCCACTTT	CASNPTGTNNSPLHF
TRBJ2-7	TRBV6-1	NA	NA	TGTGCCAGCAGTGACTCGGGTTACGAGCAGTACTTC	CASSDSGYEQYF
TRBJ2-5	TRBV5-1	NA	TRBD2	TGCGCCAGCAGCTTGGTTTGGGGAGGGGAAGAGACCCAGTACTTC	CASSLVWGGEETQYF
TRBJ2-7	TRBV5-1	NA	TRBD1	TGCGCCAGCAGCCGGGAACCGGGACAGTCCACCTACGAGCAGTACTTC	CASSREPGQSTYEQYF
TRBJ1-5	TRBV28	NA	NA	TGTGCCAGCAGTTTCTCTTTAAGGGGTCAGCCCCAGCATTTT	CASSFSLRGQPQHF
TRBJ2-1	TRBV7-2	NA	TRBD2	TGTGCCAGCAGCTTCGGACTAGCGGGGACCTTGGGTGAGCAGTTCTTC	CASSFGLAGTLGEQFF